The 10 T cell receptor beta chains reported below all come from one sample, sequenced in a study of beta chain features in type 1 diabetes. Their antigens are not known. General study findings and limits: Within each of all four CD4+ subsets, Type 1 diabetes patients had TCRB CDR3s that were moderately but significantly shorter.

TCRB transcripts that were expressed got sequenced, as all of the isolated RNA had been reverse transcribed. Data came from immunoSEQ multiplex PCR; TCRdb stores just in-frame clones and leaves some out. The sample includes roughly 260,000 clones, 20% of them seen just once. The material sequenced was naive CD4+ T cells from blood. These receptors came from a woman between 35 and 50 years old with type 1 diabetes.

The chain joins TRBV30 to TRBJ2-1, with D perhaps matching TRBD1 (6 bases). The CDR3 is made up of 12 amino acids. The V end was cut by 5 bases, the J end by 10 bases, with 15 bases between. Germline CDR1 and CDR2: GTSNPN and SVGIG (reference sequence). The CDR3 spells CAWSHSQGEQFF. The CDR3 nucleotides read TGTGCCTGGTCCCACTCCCAGGGGGAGCAGTTCTTC.

This clone was found a few times. The chain is built from TRBV28 and TRBJ2-1; 10 nucleotides align to TRBD2. This CDR3 has 14 amino acids. Trimming removed 8 bases from V and 7 bases from J; junction bases left unmatched: 8. Germline CDR1 and CDR2: MDHEN and SYDVKM. The CDR3 region has the DNA TGTGCCAGCGGAAGCGGGAGGGCCCTGAATGAGCAGTTCTTC. Its translation is CASGSGRALNEQFF.

This clone has just a few counts. V and J are TRBV29-1 and TRBJ1-1; no clear D gene. The CDR3 loop spans 13 amino acids. V was pared by 6 bases and J by 7 bases, with 18 bases between. Germline lookup yields CDR1 SQVTM and CDR2 ANQGSEA. CDR3: CSVRGQAASEAFF. The CDR3 DNA follows: TGCAGCGTGAGAGGGCAGGCCGCGAGTGAAGCTTTCTTT.

The chain couples TRBV30 to TRBJ2-5; 9 bases line up with TRBD1. Germline V CDR1 and CDR2: GTSNPN, SVGIG (reference sequence). V was pared by 1 base and J by 5 bases, with 5 bases of the junction left unmatched. The CDR3 runs to 14 residues. CDR3 in amino acids: CAWSAGTGSETQYF. DNA for the CDR3: TGTGCCTGGAGTGCCGGGACAGGGTCCGAGACCCAGTACTTC.

This clone was seen only a few times. This chain connects TRBV9 to TRBJ2-5, with TRBD1 as a possible D gene (5 bases). The CDR3 extends over 15 amino acids. Germline V CDR1 and CDR2: SGDLS, YYNGEE. V lost 4 bases and J lost 1, with 14 bases in between. CDR3 DNA: TGTGCCAGCAGCCCTACGACAGTCCTCCAAGAGACCCAGTACTTC. Protein product: CASSPTTVLQETQYF.

In this sample, this clone turned up a few times. The CDR3 here is CASSLAPGTGELFF. CDR3 DNA: TGTGCCAGCAGCTTAGCCCCGGGCACCGGGGAGCTGTTTTTT. The chain couples TRBV7-9 to TRBJ2-2; D uncertain. The CDR3 loop spans 14 amino acids. Trimming removed 0 bases at V and 4 bases at J, with 6 bases between. In germline, CDR1 is SEHNR, CDR2 FQNEAQ (reference sequence).

A few counts support this clone. The chain uses TRBV5-1 and TRBJ2-7; a possible D gene is TRBD1 (6 bases). The germline gives CDR1 SGHRS, CDR2 YFSETQ. The CDR3 spans 14 residues. Trimming pared 1 base from V and 5 bases from J, leaving 13 bases between. CDR3: CASSLRSGDHEQYF. For the CDR3, the DNA is TGCGCCAGCAGCTTGAGGTCAGGGGACCACGAGCAGTACTTC.

The V and J genes are TRBV19 and TRBJ2-1, with 10 nucleotides matching TRBD2. In germline, CDR1 is LNHDA, CDR2 SQIVND (reference sequence). After removal of 9 bases from V and 4 bases from J, the junction contained 6 bases not matched to a gene. This CDR3 is built from 14 residues. This CDR3 reads CASASGRAYNEQFF. CDR3 coding DNA: TGTGCCAGCGCGAGCGGGAGGGCGTACAATGAGCAGTTCTTC.

This clone was picked up a small number of times. The rearrangement joins TRBV11-1 to TRBJ2-1; 7 bases map to TRBD1. The CDR3 loop spans 17 amino acids. Germline V lookup: CDR1 SGHAT, CDR2 FQDESV (reference sequence). Losses at the gene ends were 0 bases for V and 0 bases for J; bases not matched to a gene: 5. In DNA, the CDR3 is TGTGCCAGCAGCTTAGCGCTAGGGGACAGCTCCTACAATGAGCAGTTCTTC. Encoded protein: CASSLALGDSSYNEQFF. Variable domain in full (rest from reference TRBV11-1 and TRBJ2-1): EAEVAQSPRYKITEKSQAVAFWCDPISGHATLYWYRQILGQGPELLVQFQDESVVDDSQLPKDRFSAERLKGVDSTLKIQPAELGDSAMYLCASSLALGDSSYNEQFFGPGTRLTVL.

This clone was counted only a few times. The V call is TRBV29-1, the J call TRBJ2-7; 9 nucleotides align to TRBD1. Looked up from germline, CDR1 is SQVTM and CDR2 is ANQGSEA. The CDR3 has 12 amino acids. V lost 4 bases, J lost 13 bases, and 11 bases stayed unmatched. This CDR3 is CSVGGQGSVLYF. CDR3 in DNA: TGCAGCGTTGGCGGACAGGGGTCCGTATTATACTTC.